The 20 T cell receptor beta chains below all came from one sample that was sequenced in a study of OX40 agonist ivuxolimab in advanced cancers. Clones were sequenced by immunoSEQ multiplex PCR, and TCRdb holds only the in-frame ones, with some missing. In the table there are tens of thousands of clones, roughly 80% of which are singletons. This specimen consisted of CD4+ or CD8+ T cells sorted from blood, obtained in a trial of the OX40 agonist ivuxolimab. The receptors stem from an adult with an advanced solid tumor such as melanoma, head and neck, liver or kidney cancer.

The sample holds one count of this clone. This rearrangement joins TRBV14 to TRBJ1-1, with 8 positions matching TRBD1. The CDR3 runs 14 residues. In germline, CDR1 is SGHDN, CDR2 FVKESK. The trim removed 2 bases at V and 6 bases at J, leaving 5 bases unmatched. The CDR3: CASSQNRGWAEAFF. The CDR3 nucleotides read TGTGCCAGCAGCCAAAACAGGGGGTGGGCTGAAGCTTTCTTT.

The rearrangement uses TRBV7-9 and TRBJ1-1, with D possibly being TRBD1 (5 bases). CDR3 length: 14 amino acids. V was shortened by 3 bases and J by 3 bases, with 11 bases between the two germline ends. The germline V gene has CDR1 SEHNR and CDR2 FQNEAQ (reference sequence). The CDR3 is CASSLRGTDTEAFF. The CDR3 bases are TGTGCCAGCAGCTTGAGGGGAACTGACACTGAAGCTTTCTTT. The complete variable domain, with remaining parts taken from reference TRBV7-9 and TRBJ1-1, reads DTGVSQNPRHKITKRGQNVTFRCDPISEHNRLYWYRQTLGQGPEFLTYFQNEAQLEKSRLLSDRFSAERPKGSFSTLEIQRTEQGDSAMYLCASSLRGTDTEAFFGQGTRLTVV.

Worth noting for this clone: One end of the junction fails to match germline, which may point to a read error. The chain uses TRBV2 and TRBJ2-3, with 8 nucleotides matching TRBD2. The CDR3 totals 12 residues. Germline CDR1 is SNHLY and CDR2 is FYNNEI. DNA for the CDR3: TGTGCCAGCAGCGACTCCGGGACTAGAAAAGATTTT. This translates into CASSDSGTRKDF.

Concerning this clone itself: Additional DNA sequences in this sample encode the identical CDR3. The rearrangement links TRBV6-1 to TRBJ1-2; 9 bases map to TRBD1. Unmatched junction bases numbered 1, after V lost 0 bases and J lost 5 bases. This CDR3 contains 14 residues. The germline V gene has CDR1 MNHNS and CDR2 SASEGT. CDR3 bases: TGTGCCAGCAGTGAAGCAGGGACAGGGTATGGCTACACCTTC. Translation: CASSEAGTGYGYTF.

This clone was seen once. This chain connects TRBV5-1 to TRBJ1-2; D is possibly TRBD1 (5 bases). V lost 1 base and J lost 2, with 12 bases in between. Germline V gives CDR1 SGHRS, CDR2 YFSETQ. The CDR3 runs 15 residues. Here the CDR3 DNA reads TGCGCCAGCAGCTTGTCCCAGGGTCGGAACTATGGCTACACCTTC. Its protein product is CASSLSQGRNYGYTF.

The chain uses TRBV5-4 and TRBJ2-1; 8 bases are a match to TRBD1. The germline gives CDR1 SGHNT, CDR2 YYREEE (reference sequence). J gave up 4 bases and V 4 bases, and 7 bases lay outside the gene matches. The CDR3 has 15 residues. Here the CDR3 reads CASSKKDREYNEQFF. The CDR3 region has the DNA TGTGCCAGCAGCAAAAAGGACAGGGAATACAATGAGCAGTTCTTC.

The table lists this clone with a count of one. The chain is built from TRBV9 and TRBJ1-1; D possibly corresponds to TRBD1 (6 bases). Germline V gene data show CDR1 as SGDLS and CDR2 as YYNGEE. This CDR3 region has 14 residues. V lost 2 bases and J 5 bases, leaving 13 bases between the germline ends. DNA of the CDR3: TGTGCCAGCAGCGTCCCGGGTCAGGGGACTGAAGCTTTCTTT. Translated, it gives CASSVPGQGTEAFF.

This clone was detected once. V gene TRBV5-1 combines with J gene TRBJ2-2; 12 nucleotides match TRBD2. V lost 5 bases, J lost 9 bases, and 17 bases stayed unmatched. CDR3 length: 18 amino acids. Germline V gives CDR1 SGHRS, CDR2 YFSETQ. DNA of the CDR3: TGCGCCAGCAGGATGGACTCTAGCGGGGGGGGTATCCCTCGGGAGCTGTTTTTT. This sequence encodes CASRMDSSGGGIPRELFF.

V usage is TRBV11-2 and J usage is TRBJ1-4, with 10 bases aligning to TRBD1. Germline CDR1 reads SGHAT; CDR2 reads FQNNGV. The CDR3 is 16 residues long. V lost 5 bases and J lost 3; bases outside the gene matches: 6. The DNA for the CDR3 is TGTGCCAGCAGCCTTGGACAGGGGGTATCTAATGAAAAACTGTTTTTT. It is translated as CASSLGQGVSNEKLFF.

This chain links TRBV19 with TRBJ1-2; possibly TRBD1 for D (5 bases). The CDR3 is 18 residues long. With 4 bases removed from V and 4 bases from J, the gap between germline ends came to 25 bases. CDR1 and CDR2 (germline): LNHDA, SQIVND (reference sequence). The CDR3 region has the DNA TGTGCCAGTAGTACCAAAGCGACAGACTCCCGGCCCCTCTATGGCTACACCTTC. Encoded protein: CASSTKATDSRPLYGYTF.

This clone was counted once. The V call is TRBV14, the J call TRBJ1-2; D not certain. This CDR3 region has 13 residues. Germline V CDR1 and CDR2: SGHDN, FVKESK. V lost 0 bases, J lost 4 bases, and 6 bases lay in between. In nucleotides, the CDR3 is TGTGCCAGCAGCCAAGATGTCGTCTATGGCTACACCTTC. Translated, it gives CASSQDVVYGYTF.

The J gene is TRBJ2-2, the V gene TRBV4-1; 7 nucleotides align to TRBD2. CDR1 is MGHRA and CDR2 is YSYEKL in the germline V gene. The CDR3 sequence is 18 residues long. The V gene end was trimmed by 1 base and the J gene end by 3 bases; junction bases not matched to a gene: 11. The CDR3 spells CASSQVGFKRGDTGELFF. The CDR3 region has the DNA TGCGCCAGCAGCCAAGTCGGCTTCAAACGGGGGGACACCGGGGAGCTGTTTTTT.

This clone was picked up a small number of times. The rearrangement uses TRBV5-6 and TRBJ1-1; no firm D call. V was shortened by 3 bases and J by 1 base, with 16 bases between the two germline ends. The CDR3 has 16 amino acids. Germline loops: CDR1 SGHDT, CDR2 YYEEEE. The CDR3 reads CASSSARGLGNTEAFF. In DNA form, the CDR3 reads TGTGCCAGCAGCTCAGCCCGGGGTCTCGGGAACACTGAAGCTTTCTTT.

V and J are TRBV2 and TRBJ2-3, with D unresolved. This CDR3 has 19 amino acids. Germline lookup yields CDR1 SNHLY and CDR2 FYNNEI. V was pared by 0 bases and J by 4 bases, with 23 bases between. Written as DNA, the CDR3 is TGTGCCAGCAGTGAAGCATCCCCAGGCCTCCTCAAATCTGCAGATACGCAGTATTTT. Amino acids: CASSEASPGLLKSADTQYF.

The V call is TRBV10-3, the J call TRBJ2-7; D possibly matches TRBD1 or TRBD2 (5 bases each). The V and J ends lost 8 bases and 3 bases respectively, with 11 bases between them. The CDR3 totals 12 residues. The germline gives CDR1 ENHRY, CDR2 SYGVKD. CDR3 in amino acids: CAIRRGGYEQYF. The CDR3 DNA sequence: TGTGCCATCCGACGGGGCGGCTACGAGCAGTACTTC.

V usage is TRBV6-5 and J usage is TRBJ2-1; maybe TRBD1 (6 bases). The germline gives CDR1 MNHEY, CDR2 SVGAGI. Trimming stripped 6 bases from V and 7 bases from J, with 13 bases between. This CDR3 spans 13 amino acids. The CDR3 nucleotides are TGTGCCAGCAGATATCTCCAGGGGAATGAGCAGTTCTTC. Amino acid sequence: CASRYLQGNEQFF.

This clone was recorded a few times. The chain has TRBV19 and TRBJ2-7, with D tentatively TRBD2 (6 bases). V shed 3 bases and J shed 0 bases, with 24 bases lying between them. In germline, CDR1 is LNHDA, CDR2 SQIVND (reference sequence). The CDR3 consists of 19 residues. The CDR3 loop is CASSIGGSRPSQSSYEQYF. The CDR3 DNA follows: TGTGCCAGTAGTATTGGGGGGAGCCGACCCTCTCAAAGCTCCTACGAGCAGTACTTC. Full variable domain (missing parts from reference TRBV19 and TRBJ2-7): DGGITQSPKYLFRKEGQNVTLSCEQNLNHDAMYWYRQDPGQGLRLIYYSQIVNDFQKGDIAEGYSVSREKKESFPLTVTSAQKNPTAFYLCASSIGGSRPSQSSYEQYFGPGTRLTVT.

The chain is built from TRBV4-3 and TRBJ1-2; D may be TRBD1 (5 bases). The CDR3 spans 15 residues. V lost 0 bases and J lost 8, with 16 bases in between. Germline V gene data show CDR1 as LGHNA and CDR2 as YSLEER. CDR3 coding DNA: TGCGCCAGCAGCCAAGACAGGGCGGGACCGTGGGGCTACACCTTC. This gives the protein CASSQDRAGPWGYTF.

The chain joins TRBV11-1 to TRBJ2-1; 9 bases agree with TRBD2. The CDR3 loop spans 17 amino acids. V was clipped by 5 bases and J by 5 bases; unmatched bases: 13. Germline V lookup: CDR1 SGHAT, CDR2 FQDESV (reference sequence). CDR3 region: CASSHVGQRGVDNEQFF. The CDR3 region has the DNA TGTGCCAGCAGCCATGTCGGCCAGCGGGGGGTGGACAATGAGCAGTTCTTC.

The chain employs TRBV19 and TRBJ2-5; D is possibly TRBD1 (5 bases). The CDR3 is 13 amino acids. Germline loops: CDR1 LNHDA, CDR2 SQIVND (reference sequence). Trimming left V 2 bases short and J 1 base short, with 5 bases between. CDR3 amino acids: CASSIRGQETQYF. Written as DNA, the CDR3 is TGTGCCAGTAGTATAAGGGGCCAAGAGACCCAGTACTTC.